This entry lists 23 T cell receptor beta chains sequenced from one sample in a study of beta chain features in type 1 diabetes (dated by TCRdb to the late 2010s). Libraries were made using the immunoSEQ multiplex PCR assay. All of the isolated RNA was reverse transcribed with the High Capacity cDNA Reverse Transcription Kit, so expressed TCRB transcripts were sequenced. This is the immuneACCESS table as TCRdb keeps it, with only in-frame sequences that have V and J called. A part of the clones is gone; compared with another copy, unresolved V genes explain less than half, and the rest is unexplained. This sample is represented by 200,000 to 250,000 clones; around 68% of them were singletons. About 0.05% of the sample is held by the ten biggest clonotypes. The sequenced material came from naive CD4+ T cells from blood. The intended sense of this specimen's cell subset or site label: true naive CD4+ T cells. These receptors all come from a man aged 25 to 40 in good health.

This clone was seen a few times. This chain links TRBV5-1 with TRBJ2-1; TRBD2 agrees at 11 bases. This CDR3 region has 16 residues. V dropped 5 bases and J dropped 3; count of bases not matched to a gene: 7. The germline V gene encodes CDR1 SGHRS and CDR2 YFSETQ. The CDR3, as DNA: TGCGCCAGCAGTTGGACTAGCGGGCCGAGCTACAATGAGCAGTTCTTC. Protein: CASSWTSGPSYNEQFF.

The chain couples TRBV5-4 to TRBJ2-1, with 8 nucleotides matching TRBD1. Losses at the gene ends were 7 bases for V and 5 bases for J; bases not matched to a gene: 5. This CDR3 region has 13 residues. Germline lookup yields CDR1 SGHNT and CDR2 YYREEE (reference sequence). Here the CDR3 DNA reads TGTGCCAGCGAGGGACAGGTAAACAATGAGCAGTTCTTC. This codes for CASEGQVNNEQFF.

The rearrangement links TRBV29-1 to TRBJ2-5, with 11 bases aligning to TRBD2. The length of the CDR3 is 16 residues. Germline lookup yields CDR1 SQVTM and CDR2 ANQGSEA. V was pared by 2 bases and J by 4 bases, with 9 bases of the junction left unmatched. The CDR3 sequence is CSVEFHSGGAGETQYF. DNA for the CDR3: TGCAGCGTTGAATTTCATAGCGGGGGGGCCGGAGAGACCCAGTACTTC.

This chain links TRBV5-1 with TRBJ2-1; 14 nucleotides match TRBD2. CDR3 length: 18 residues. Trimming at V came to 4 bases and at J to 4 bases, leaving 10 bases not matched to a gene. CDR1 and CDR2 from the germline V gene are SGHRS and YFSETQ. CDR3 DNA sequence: TGCGCCAGCAGCCCGGGACTAGCGGGGGCTTCGGTATACAATGAGCAGTTCTTC. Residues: CASSPGLAGASVYNEQFF.

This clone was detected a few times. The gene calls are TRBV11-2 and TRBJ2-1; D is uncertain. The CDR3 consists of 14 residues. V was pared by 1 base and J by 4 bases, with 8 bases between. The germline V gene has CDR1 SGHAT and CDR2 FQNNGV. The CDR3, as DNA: TGTGCCAGCAGCTTAGTAGGCCAATACAATGAGCAGTTCTTC. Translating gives CASSLVGQYNEQFF.

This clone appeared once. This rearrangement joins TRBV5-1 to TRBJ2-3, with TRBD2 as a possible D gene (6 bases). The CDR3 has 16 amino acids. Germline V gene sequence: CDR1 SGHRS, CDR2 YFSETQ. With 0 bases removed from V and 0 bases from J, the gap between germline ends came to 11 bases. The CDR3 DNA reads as TGCGCCAGCAGCTTGGGGAAGCGGGCCAGCACAGATACGCAGTATTTT. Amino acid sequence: CASSLGKRASTDTQYF.

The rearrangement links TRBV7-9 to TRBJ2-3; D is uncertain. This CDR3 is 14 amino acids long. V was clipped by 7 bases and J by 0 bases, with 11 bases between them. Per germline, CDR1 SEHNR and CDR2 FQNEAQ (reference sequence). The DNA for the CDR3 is TGTGCCAGCACCCTCCAAGGGAGCACAGATACGCAGTATTTT. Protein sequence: CASTLQGSTDTQYF. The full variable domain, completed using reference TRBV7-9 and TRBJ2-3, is DTGVSQNPRHKITKRGQNVTFRCDPISEHNRLYWYRQTLGQGPEFLTYFQNEAQLEKSRLLSDRFSAERPKGSFSTLEIQRTEQGDSAMYLCASTLQGSTDTQYFGPGTRLTVL.

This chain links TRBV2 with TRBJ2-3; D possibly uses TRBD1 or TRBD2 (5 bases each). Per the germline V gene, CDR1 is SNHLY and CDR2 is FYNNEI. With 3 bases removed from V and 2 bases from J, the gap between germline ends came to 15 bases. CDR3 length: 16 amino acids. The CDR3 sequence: CASSEGRGVVTDTQYF. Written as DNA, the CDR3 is TGTGCCAGCAGTGAGGGAAGAGGGGTGGTCACAGATACGCAGTATTTT.

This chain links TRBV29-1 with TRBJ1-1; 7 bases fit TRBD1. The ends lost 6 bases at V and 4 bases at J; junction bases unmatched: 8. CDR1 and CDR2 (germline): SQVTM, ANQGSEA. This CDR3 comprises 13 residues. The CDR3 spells CSVNQGGGTEAFF. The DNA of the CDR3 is TGCAGCGTCAACCAGGGGGGAGGCACTGAAGCTTTCTTT.

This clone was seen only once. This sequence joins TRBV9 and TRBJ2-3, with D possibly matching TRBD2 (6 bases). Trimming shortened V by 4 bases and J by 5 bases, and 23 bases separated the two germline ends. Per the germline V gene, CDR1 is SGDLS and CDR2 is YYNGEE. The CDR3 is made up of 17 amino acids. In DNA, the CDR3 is TGTGCCAGCAGCCCCCAAACAAGGGCGGGGCGCAAAGATACGCAGTATTTT. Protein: CASSPQTRAGRKDTQYF.

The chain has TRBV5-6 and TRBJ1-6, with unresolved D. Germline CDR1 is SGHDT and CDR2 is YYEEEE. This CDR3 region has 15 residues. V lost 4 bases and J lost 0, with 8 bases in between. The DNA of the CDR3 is TGTGCCAGCAGCCCGGACCGCTCCTATAATTCACCCCTCCACTTT. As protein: CASSPDRSYNSPLHF.

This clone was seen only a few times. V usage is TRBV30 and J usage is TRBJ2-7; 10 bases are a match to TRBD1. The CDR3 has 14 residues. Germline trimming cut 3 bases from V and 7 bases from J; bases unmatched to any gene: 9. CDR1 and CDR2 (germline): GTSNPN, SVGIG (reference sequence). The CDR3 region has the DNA TGTGCCTGGAGCCACGGGACAGGGGAACAAGAGCAGTACTTC. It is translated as CAWSHGTGEQEQYF.

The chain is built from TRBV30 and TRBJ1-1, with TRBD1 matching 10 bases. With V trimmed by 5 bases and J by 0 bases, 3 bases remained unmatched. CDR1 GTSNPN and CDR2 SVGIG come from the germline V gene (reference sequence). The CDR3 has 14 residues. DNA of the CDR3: TGTGCCTGGGGGACAGGGGCCCTGAACACTGAAGCTTTCTTT. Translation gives CAWGTGALNTEAFF. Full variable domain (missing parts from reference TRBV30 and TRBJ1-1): SQTIHQWPATLVQPVGSPLSLECTVEGTSNPNLYWYRQAAGRGLQLLFYSVGIGQISSEVPQNLSASRPQDRQFILSSKKLLLSDSGFYLCAWGTGALNTEAFFGQGTRLTVV.

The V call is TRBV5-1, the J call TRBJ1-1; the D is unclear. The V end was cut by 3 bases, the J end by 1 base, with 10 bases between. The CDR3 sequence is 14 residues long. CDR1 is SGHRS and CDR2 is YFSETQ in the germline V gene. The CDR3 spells CASSSGRENTEAFF. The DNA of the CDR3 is TGCGCCAGCAGCTCAGGACGTGAGAACACTGAAGCTTTCTTT.

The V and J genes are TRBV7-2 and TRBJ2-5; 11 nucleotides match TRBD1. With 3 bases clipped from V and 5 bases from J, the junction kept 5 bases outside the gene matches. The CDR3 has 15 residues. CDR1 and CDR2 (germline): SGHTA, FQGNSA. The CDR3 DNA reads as TGTGCCAGCAGCTTCGGACAGGGGGCATGGGAGACCCAGTACTTC. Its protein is CASSFGQGAWETQYF.

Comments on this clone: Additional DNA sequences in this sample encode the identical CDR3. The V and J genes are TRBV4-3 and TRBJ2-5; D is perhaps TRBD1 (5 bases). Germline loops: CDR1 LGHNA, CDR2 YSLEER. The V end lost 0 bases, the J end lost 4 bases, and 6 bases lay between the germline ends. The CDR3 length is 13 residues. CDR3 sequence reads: CASSQDRAETQYF. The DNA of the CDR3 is TGCGCCAGCAGCCAAGACAGGGCAGAGACCCAGTACTTC.

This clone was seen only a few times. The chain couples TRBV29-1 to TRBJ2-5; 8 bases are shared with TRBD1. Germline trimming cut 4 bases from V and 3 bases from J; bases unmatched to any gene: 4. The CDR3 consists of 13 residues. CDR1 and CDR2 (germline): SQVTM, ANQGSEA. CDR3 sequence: CSVVPGGEETQYF. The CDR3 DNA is TGCAGCGTTGTGCCAGGGGGCGAAGAGACCCAGTACTTC. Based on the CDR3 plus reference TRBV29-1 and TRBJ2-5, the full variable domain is SAVISQKPSRDICQRGTSLTIQCQVDSQVTMMFWYRQQPGQSLTLIATANQGSEATYESGFVIDKFPISRPNLTFSTLTVSNMSPEDSSIYLCSVVPGGEETQYFGPGTRLLVL.

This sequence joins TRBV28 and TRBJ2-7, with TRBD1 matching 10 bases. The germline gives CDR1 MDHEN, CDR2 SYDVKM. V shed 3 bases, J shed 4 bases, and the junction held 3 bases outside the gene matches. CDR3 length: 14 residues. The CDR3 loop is CASSLTGGSYEQYF. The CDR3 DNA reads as TGTGCCAGCAGTTTGACAGGGGGCTCTTACGAGCAGTACTTC.

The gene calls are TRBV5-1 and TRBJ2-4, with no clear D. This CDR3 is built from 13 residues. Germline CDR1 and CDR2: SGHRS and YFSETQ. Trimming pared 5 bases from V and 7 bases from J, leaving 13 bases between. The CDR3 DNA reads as TGCGCCAGCAGACCTTATATTGGTAACATTCAGTACTTC. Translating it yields CASRPYIGNIQYF. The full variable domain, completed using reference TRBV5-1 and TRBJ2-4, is KAGVTQTPRYLIKTRGQQVTLSCSPISGHRSVSWYQQTPGQGLQFLFEYFSETQRNKGNFPGRFSGRQFSNSRSEMNVSTLELGDSALYLCASRPYIGNIQYFGAGTRLSVL.

This chain's CDR3 is CASSLAAGVTAGELFF. For the CDR3, the DNA is TGTGCCAGCAGCTTGGCGGCCGGGGTGACGGCCGGGGAGCTGTTTTTT. The chain carries TRBV5-4 and TRBJ2-2; D perhaps matches TRBD2 (5 bases). V was shortened by 0 bases and J by 6 bases, with 15 bases between the two germline ends. The CDR3 consists of 16 residues. Germline CDR1 SGHNT, CDR2 YYREEE (reference sequence).

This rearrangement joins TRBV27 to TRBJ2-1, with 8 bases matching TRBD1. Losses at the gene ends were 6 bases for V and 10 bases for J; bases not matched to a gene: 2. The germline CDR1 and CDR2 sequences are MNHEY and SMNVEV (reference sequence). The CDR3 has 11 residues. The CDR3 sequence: CASSGQGEQFF. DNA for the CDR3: TGTGCCAGCAGCGGACAGGGCGAGCAGTTCTTC.

The CDR3 nucleotides read TGTGCCAGCAGCGCAGGGACAGGGGCGTCCTACGAGCAGTACTTC. As protein: CASSAGTGASYEQYF. The chain carries TRBV7-2 and TRBJ2-7; the match to TRBD1 covers 10 bases. After removal of 5 bases from V and 1 base from J, the junction contained 5 bases not matched to a gene. Germline V gene data show CDR1 as SGHTA and CDR2 as FQGNSA. CDR3 length equals 15 residues.

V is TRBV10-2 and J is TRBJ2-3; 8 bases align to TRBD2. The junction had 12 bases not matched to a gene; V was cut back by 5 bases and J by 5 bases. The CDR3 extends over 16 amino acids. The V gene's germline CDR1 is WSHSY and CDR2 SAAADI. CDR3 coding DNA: TGCGCCAGCAGTAGGGAGCGGGGGACCGGGGGAGATACGCAGTATTTT. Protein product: CASSRERGTGGDTQYF.